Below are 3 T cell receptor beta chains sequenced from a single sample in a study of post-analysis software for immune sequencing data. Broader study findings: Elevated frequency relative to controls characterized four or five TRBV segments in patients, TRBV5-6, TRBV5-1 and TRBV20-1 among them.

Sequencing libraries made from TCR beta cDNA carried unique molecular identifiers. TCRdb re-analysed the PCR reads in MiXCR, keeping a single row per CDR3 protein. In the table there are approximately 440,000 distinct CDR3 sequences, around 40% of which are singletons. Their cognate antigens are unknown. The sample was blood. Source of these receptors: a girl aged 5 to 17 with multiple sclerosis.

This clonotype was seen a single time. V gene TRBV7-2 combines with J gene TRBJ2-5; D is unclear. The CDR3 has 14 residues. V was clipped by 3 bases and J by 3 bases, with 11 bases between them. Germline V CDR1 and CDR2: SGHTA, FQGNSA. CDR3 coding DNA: TGTGCCAGCAGCTTCGGGCTGATCAAAGAGACCCAGTACTTC. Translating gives CASSFGLIKETQYF.

The CDR3 DNA reads as TGTGCCAGCAGTTACAACCAGGGAGACTACAATGAGCAGTTCTTC. It codes for CASSYNQGDYNEQFF. This rearrangement joins TRBV6-5 to TRBJ2-1; D tentatively reads TRBD1 or TRBD2 (5 bases each). Trimming took off 2 bases at V and 3 bases at J, with 11 bases between the two ends. The germline gives CDR1 MNHEY, CDR2 SVGAGI. This CDR3 is built from 15 residues.

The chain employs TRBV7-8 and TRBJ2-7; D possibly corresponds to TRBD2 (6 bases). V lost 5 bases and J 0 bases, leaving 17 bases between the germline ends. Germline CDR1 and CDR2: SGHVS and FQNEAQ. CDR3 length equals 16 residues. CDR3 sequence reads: CASSPGESSLSYEQYF. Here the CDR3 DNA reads TGTGCCAGCAGCCCGGGGGAGAGCAGCCTCTCCTACGAGCAGTACTTC.